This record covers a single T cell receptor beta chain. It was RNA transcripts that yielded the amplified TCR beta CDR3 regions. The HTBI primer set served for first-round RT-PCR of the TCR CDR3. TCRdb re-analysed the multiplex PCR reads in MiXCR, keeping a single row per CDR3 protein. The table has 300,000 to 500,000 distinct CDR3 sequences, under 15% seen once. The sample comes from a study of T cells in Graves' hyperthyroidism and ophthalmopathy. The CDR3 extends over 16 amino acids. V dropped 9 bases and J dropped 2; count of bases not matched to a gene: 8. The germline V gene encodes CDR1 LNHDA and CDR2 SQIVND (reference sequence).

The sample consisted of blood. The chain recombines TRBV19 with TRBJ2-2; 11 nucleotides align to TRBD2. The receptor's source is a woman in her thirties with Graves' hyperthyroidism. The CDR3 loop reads CARQRLAGLNTGELFF. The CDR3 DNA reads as TGTGCCAGACAACGACTAGCGGGACTTAACACCGGGGAGCTGTTTTTT.